The source of this TCR beta chain is a study of low-dose radiotherapy and immunotherapy resistance in tumors. Across the whole study: Individuals in Cohort 2 had 1 Gy per fraction every two weeks, adding up to 13 Gy over 26 weeks. Aspirin 300 mg, taken orally and daily, was given to patients for four cycles from cycle 1 day 1. Cyclophosphamide infusions of 200 mg/m2 came every two weeks, one day before radiation-immunotherapy.

Trimming took 4 bases from V and 3 from J, leaving 7 bases between them. Germline CDR1 reads LNHDA; CDR2 reads SQIVND (reference sequence). The length of the CDR3 is 13 residues. First-strand cDNA used TRAV- and TRBV-specific primers, covering alpha and beta chains. It was with a constant-region primer and a V-primer adapter that TCRs were amplified over around 20 PCR cycles. TCRdb reprocessed the reads with MiXCR, giving one entry per CDR3 protein. Among 95,000 to 100,000 distinct CDR3 sequences listed, less than 25% were seen once. Described time point: after trial treatment. The treatment was: LDRT plus nivolumab, ipilimumab, low-dose cyclophosphamide and aspirin (RACIN trial). Qualifying patients carried advanced solid tumors devoid of tumor-infiltrating lymphocytes. This clonotype was observed many times.

The TCR comes from a male donor with prostate cancer. Specimen: PBMCs, collected after low-dose radiotherapy plus immunotherapy. The chain carries TRBV19 and TRBJ1-5; D is unclear. The CDR3 DNA reads TGTGCCAGTAGTAAGGTCCACAATCAGCCCCAGCATTTT. Amino acids: CASSKVHNQPQHF.